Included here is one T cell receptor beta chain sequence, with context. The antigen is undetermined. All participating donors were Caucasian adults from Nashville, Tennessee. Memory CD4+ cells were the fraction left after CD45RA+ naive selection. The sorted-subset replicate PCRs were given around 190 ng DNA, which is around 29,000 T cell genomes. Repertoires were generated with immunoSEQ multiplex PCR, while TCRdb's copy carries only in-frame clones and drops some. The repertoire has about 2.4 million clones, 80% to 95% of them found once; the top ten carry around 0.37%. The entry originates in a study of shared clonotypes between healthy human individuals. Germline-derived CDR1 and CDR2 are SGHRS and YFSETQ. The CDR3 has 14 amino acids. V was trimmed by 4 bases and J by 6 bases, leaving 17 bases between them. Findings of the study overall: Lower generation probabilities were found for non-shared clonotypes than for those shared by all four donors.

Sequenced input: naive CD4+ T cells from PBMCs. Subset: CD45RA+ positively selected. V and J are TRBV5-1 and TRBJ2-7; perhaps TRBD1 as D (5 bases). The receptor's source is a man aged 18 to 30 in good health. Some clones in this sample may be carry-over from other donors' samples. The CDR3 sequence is CASSALGQIGEQYF. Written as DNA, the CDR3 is TGCGCCAGCAGCGCACTGGGGCAGATCGGCGAGCAGTACTTC.